This T cell receptor beta chain was sequenced in a study of STAT3 mutations in large granular lymphocyte leukemia (dated by TCRdb to the late 2010s). As for the study more broadly: About half of the T-LGLL patients who underwent longitudinal sequencing carried canonical activating STAT3 mutations. As controls within the study, a couple of patients with natural killer LGL leukemia were also sequenced longitudinally. From an initial cohort of over 200 LGL patients, roughly 17 representative T-LGLL cases were selected for longitudinal TCRbeta and STAT3 sequencing. One or more immunosuppressive therapy regimens were given to more than half of T-LGLL patients, and hematologic response was seen in about 43% of the treated patients. Patients with T-cell large granular lymphocyte leukemia underwent serial deep sequencing of TCRbeta CDR3 and STAT3 to reconstruct clonal hierarchy and dynamics. Patients were sequenced at approximately 4.4 time points on average, with the number of samplings per patient ranging from 2 to 8.

CDR1 SGDLS and CDR2 YYNGEE are derived from the germline V gene. The CDR3 runs 15 amino acids, cysteine and phenylalanine included. The entry retains the CDR3 DNA only, 45 bases that are in frame from base 1. V was cut back by 2 bases and J by 3 bases, leaving a gap of 14 bases between them. DNA was extracted from blood mononuclear cells, with the same DNA used for both TCR and STAT3 sequencing. An Illumina MiSeq was used to sequence the TCRbeta libraries, yielding an average of around 42,000 productive templates per sample. Using multiplex PCR amplification, the immunoSEQ assay generated the TCRbeta CDR3 libraries. On the authors' methods: Following a previously defined approach, repertoire diversity was calculated, and values close to 0 point to extremely monoclonal samples. TCRdb holds this immuneACCESS table with in-frame rearrangements only. Some clones are missing; in checked studies, unresolved V genes explain under half, and the rest has no known cause. V and J calls and clone size are given by that table; D and trimming were obtained from the DNA. This sample comprises some 27,000 clones, about 74% of them detected only once. 30% of the sample comes from the top ten.

A note on this clone: No antigen is known for it. No much larger clonotype is one base removed from it; base qualities were not supplied.

What the study reported, not specific to this receptor: In 6 of 18 patients, TCR clonotype switching occurred after therapy, and every newly emerging clone was STAT3 wild type. Because no samples were available when a clone first appeared, clonal expansion was inferred from samplings taken at other points. Dominant TCR clone burden was found to exceed STAT3 mutant burden in several patients, suggesting that STAT3 mutation arose secondarily within a pre-expanded clone. The linking of therapy response to changes in TCR clonal burden was complicated by variable intervals between samplings and differing treatment regimens. All T-LGLL patients had at least one immunodominant TCRbeta clonotype, and roughly half had multiple immunodominant subclonotypes. Since codominant clonotypes persisted in some patients, a small but highly pathogenic clone may have gone undetected.

This sequence originates from a woman aged 45-59 years with T-cell large granular lymphocyte leukemia. Some clones in this sample may be carry-over from other donors' samples. The age is the age at diagnosis. Sequencing was done on a sample of peripheral blood mononuclear cells. The chain is assembled from TRBV9 and TRBJ1-2, with TRBD1 tentatively as D gene (6 bases match). This receptor carries the CDR3 CASSVVGAGDYGYTF. The DNA is as follows: TGTGCCAGCAGCGTTGTGGGGGCGGGGGACTATGGCTACACCTTC.